Listed below are T cell receptor beta chains from one sample, sequenced in a study of cytomegalovirus exposure and HLA in healthy donors. This table comes from immunoSEQ multiplex PCR, and its TCRdb copy is limited to in-frame clones, with some not included. The sample holds approximately 150,000 clones; around four fifths are singletons and the top ten take 2% to 2.5%. The sample was PBMCs. These TCRs come from a boy aged 2 to 10 in good health and CMV-seronegative. CDR3s include the opening cysteine and the closing phenylalanine or tryptophan. Fields, in order: clone size, V gene, CDR3 protein. Expanded clones get a size class; other rows say once, few or many, or leave the size out.

size: -; V: TRBV11-2; CDR3: CASSRRGAIEFTYEQYF
size: -; V: TRBV30; CDR3: CAWSQAGDQPQHF
size: -; V: TRBV5-6; CDR3: CASSLDRLWTQYF
size: few; V: TRBV6-5; CDR3: CASSPTGVDGYTF
size: -; V: TRBV5-1; CDR3: CASSAGTSGSYEQYF
size: few; V: TRBV28; CDR3: CASSLVRASYTPLHF
size: -; V: TRBV7-9; CDR3: CSSRLQLGPGRLNTGELFF
size: -; V: TRBV9; CDR3: CASSNDRGNQPQHF
size: -; V: TRBV7-9; CDR3: CASNPRGKSTTYGYTF
size: -; V: TRBV4-1; CDR3: CASSRIQGPEQYF
size: -; V: TRBV28; CDR3: CASSPTGESEKLFF
size: -; V: TRBV19; CDR3: CASSLTGGYQPQHF
size: -; V: TRBV11-2; CDR3: CASSPWVGGGQPQHF
size: -; V: TRBV7-3; CDR3: CASSLRGLAGGQFF
size: -; V: TRBV30; CDR3: CAWNRQGGTEAFF
size: -; V: TRBV4-1; CDR3: CASSQDFGLWGSPLHF
size: -; V: TRBV2; CDR3: CASSIFPGSGHYGYTF
size: -; V: TRBV7-9; CDR3: CASSLAGTGNQPQHF
size: -; V: TRBV7-9; CDR3: CASSYTNSYGGSNEQFF
size: -; V: TRBV6-5; CDR3: CASSRGRGNTEAFF
size: -; V: TRBV19; CDR3: CASSTQDTQYF
size: once; V: TRBV18; CDR3: CASSPQLEIVRDEQYF
size: -; V: TRBV5-1; CDR3: CASSSAIRGGAWGTDNEQFF
size: once; V: TRBV29-1; CDR3: CSATTGYNSPLHF
size: once; V: TRBV27; CDR3: CASSHGQGARYQETQYF
size: -; V: TRBV20-1; CDR3: CSASNEQFF
size: -; V: TRBV19; CDR3: CASSVTRVASTDTQYF
size: -; V: TRBV5-1; CDR3: CASSLARLSPLHF
size: -; V: TRBV9; CDR3: CASSPRPRAGELFF
size: -; V: TRBV6-5; CDR3: CASSRSGTSYNEQFF
size: -; V: TRBV7-3; CDR3: CASSLAGVADTQYF
size: -; V: TRBV7-3; CDR3: CASSPLMRRGGISTDTQYF
size: -; V: TRBV5-1; CDR3: CASSYELAHEQYF
size: -; V: TRBV19; CDR3: CASSIDLGRDLIGFNYGYTF
size: -; V: TRBV5-4; CDR3: CASSPGQGENYGYTF
size: few; V: TRBV6-4; CDR3: CASSDTSGGAETQYF
size: -; V: TRBV7-9; CDR3: CASSSEGERQPQHF
size: -; V: TRBV13; CDR3: CASSFTPSGSYYNEQFF
size: -; V: TRBV7-2; CDR3: CASRAGMRAIDEQFF
size: -; V: TRBV19; CDR3: CASSIEGRGLDSPLHF
size: many; V: TRBV7-9; CDR3: CASLTSGYSYNEQFF
size: -; V: TRBV7-3; CDR3: CASNDRGGYGYTF
size: -; V: TRBV5-5; CDR3: CASSAGTGSYEQYF
size: -; V: TRBV28; CDR3: CASSFPGRDTNTGELFF
size: -; V: TRBV27; CDR3: CASSPSGTDTQYF
size: -; V: TRBV7-9; CDR3: CASAGSYNYEQYF
size: -; V: TRBV5-4; CDR3: CASSYTSGSTDEQFF
size: -; V: TRBV19; CDR3: CASSVHRGGDNGYTF
size: -; V: TRBV11-2; CDR3: CASSSAPGLNYEQYF
size: -; V: TRBV5-6; CDR3: CASSFSGTSKTGELFF
size: -; V: TRBV19; CDR3: CASSIRDSTYEQYF
size: -; V: TRBV11-1; CDR3: CASSPGPSTDTQYF
size: -; V: TRBV6-5; CDR3: CASSYSGVGGGTQYF
size: -; V: TRBV7-2; CDR3: CASSHGDRHYTEAFF
size: once; V: TRBV6-6; CDR3: CASSQTGRTDTQYF